Listed here are 10 T cell receptor beta chains from one sample, sequenced in a study of follicular helper T cells after annual influenza vaccination. The time point here: 2014-2015 season, pre-vaccination. Assay used: immunoSEQ multiplex PCR; TCRdb lists only in-frame clones, some missing. The table has about 10,000 clones, over 65% seen once. The sample here was CXCR5- memory CD4+ T cells sorted from blood, taken on the day of influenza vaccination. Source of these receptors: an adult who received the influenza vaccine.

The rearrangement joins TRBV5-6 to TRBJ1-1; 7 nucleotides line up with TRBD1. The germline CDR1 and CDR2 sequences are SGHDT and YYEEEE. Unmatched junction bases numbered 8, after V lost 4 bases and J lost 2 bases. This CDR3 comprises 15 residues. In DNA form, the CDR3 reads TGTGCCAGCAGCCGAATTGGACAGGCAAACACTGAAGCTTTCTTT. Protein product: CASSRIGQANTEAFF.

The rearrangement links TRBV7-6 to TRBJ1-6; 7 bases are shared with TRBD1. The CDR3 is made up of 15 amino acids. V lost 1 base to trimming and J lost 5 bases; unmatched junction nucleotides: 2. The germline gives CDR1 SGHVS, CDR2 FNYEAQ. The CDR3 reads CASSLVGQNNSPLHF. In DNA form, the CDR3 reads TGTGCCAGCAGCTTAGTGGGACAGAATAATTCACCCCTCCACTTT.

The chain employs TRBV7-2 and TRBJ2-7; 9 bases line up with TRBD1. Unmatched junction bases numbered 6, after V lost 5 bases and J lost 1 base. Germline values: CDR1 SGHTA, CDR2 FQGNSA. The CDR3 length is 15 residues. The CDR3 sequence is CASSRDRARSYEQYF. DNA for the CDR3: TGTGCCAGCAGCCGGGACAGGGCGAGGTCCTACGAGCAGTACTTC.

The chain joins TRBV5-4 to TRBJ2-3; D unclear. The CDR3 loop spans 14 amino acids. The V end was cut by 0 bases, the J end by 2 bases, with 7 bases between. CDR1 is SGHNT and CDR2 is YYREEE in the germline V gene (reference sequence). Written as DNA, the CDR3 is TGTGCCAGCAGCTTGGAGGGTGCCACAGATACGCAGTATTTT. Its protein is CASSLEGATDTQYF.

The gene calls are TRBV28 and TRBJ1-4; D remains ambiguous. The V gene's germline CDR1 is MDHEN and CDR2 SYDVKM. Trimming cost V 4 bases and J 0 bases, with 15 bases left between them. CDR3 length equals 17 residues. The CDR3 spells CASSYGRWGSTNEKLFF. In nucleotides, the CDR3 is TGTGCCAGCAGTTATGGCAGGTGGGGATCAACTAATGAAAAACTGTTTTTT. The whole variable domain, filled in from reference TRBV28 and TRBJ1-4, reads DVKVTQSSRYLVKRTGEKVFLECVQDMDHENMFWYRQDPGLGLRLIYFSYDVKMKEKGDIPEGYSVSREKKERFSLILESASTNQTSMYLCASSYGRWGSTNEKLFFGSGTQLSVL.

V and J are TRBV29-1 and TRBJ1-3; D uncertain. V dropped 6 bases and J dropped 2 bases, with 11 bases sitting between them. From germline, CDR1 is SQVTM and CDR2 ANQGSEA. The CDR3 sequence is 13 residues long. DNA for the CDR3: TGCAGCGTAAAACAGAGGGCTGGAAACACCATATATTTT. This gives the protein CSVKQRAGNTIYF.

This clone was detected only a few times. The genes are TRBV5-1 and TRBJ2-7; 9 bases agree with TRBD1. The CDR3 loop spans 13 amino acids. Trimming cost V 4 bases and J 3 bases; bases outside gene matches: 2. Germline values: CDR1 SGHRS, CDR2 YFSETQ. CDR3 amino acids: CASSRGQGYEQYF. In DNA form, the CDR3 reads TGCGCCAGCAGCCGGGGACAGGGCTACGAGCAGTACTTC.

This clone occurred a few times. The chain links TRBV5-1 to TRBJ2-2; D is possibly TRBD1 or TRBD2 (5 bases each). Germline values: CDR1 SGHRS, CDR2 YFSETQ. This CDR3 contains 13 residues. Trimming removed 5 bases from V and 5 bases from J, with 10 bases in between. The CDR3 reads CASRVGVTGELFF. CDR3 coding DNA: TGCGCCAGCAGAGTGGGGGTGACCGGGGAGCTGTTTTTT.

The chain recombines TRBV28 with TRBJ2-7, with TRBD1 matching 8 bases. This CDR3 comprises 13 residues. Germline CDR1 reads MDHEN; CDR2 reads SYDVKM. The trim removed 9 bases at V and 2 bases at J, leaving 6 bases unmatched. This CDR3 is CASGQGGTYEQYF. For the CDR3, the DNA is TGTGCCAGTGGACAGGGTGGAACCTACGAGCAGTACTTC.

This sequence joins TRBV2 and TRBJ2-7, with D possibly matching TRBD2 (6 bases). Trimming shortened V by 5 bases and J by 0 bases, and 23 bases separated the two germline ends. This CDR3 has 18 amino acids. Germline assignment: CDR1 SNHLY and CDR2 FYNNEI. The DNA for the CDR3 is TGTGCCAGCAGTAAGGCCTCGGCTAGCGCGATGAGCTCCTACGAGCAGTACTTC. This translates into CASSKASASAMSSYEQYF.